Below, one T cell receptor beta chain is given with its context. The record originates from a study of blood T cells in healthy people across ages. Primers used in a second PCR of roughly 7 to 12 cycles were a sample-barcoded 5' primer and a J-beta primer mix. TCRdb itself ran the 5' RACE reads through MiXCR, one entry per CDR3 protein. The profile shows approximately 800,000 distinct CDR3 sequences, about 26% of them singletons. This CDR3 has 12 amino acids. Trimming pared 4 bases from V and 11 bases from J, leaving 14 bases between. Germline lookup yields CDR1 SGHDN and CDR2 FVKESK. This sample was shared with a second study, whose subject was T cells of mothers and their children.

This TCR was sampled from a boy aged 5-17 years in good health. This chain connects TRBV14 to TRBJ1-2; no clear D. Material: blood. In nucleotides, the CDR3 is TGTGCCAGCAGCCGGTTGGGCCAGCTGTACACCTTC. Its translation is CASSRLGQLYTF.